Listed below are T cell receptor beta chains from one sample, sequenced in a study of blood T cell repertoires in COVID-19. Libraries were prepared by immunoSEQ multiplex PCR; TCRdb keeps only in-frame clonotypes and omits some of them. The sample holds approximately 60,000 clones; 70% to 90% are singletons and the top ten take around 6.9%. The material sequenced was peripheral blood. Receptors originate from a man aged 60 to 69 with active or convalescent COVID-19. Both conserved end residues are part of each CDR3. D genes are given only for firm matches. Expanded clones are given a class, and other clones once, few, many or no size at all.

CDR3	DNA	J	size	D	V
CASSIRTGENSPLHF	TGTGCCAGTAGTATAAGGACAGGGGAAAATTCACCCCTCCACTTT	TRBJ1-6	.	TRBD1	TRBV19
CASSIKRDQPQHF	TGTGCCAGTAGTATTAAGAGGGATCAGCCCCAGCATTTT	TRBJ1-5	.	.	TRBV19
CASSTGQGAGGYTF	TGCGCCAGCAGCACGGGACAGGGAGCGGGTGGCTACACCTTC	TRBJ1-2	.	TRBD1	TRBV5-1
CASSTSRGRTEAFF	TGTGCCAGCAGTACCTCCAGGGGGAGGACTGAAGCTTTCTTT	TRBJ1-1	.	TRBD1	TRBV27
CASSLQRGSNTGELFF	TGTGCCAGCAGCTTGCAGCGTGGGTCGAACACCGGGGAGCTGTTTTTT	TRBJ2-2	.	.	TRBV5-4
CASSPPGQAAVAEAFF	TGTGCCAGCTCACCACCGGGACAGGCCGCCGTGGCTGAAGCTTTCTTT	TRBJ1-1	.	TRBD1	TRBV18
CASSSLAGGRNEQFF	TGTGCCAGTAGTTCCCTAGCGGGAGGTAGGAATGAGCAGTTCTTC	TRBJ2-1	.	TRBD2	TRBV19
CASVPRMRNEQFF	TGTGCCAGTGTGCCGAGGATGAGGAATGAGCAGTTCTTC	TRBJ2-1	.	.	TRBV19
CASARGTDTQYF	TGTGCCAGCGCCCGGGGCACAGATACGCAGTATTTT	TRBJ2-3	.	.	TRBV7-9
CASSRNYRGQDSPSNQPQHF	TGTGCCAGCAGCCGCAATTACAGGGGCCAAGACTCTCCAAGCAATCAGCCCCAGCATTTT	TRBJ1-5	.	TRBD1	TRBV6-6
CASSTQGIRVEKLFF	TGTGCCAGTAGCACACAGGGGATACGGGTTGAAAAACTGTTTTTT	TRBJ1-4	.	TRBD1	TRBV19
CASREPGTGHNEQFF	TGTGCCAGCAGAGAGCCCGGGACAGGACACAATGAGCAGTTCTTC	TRBJ2-1	few	TRBD1	TRBV7-9
CASRLNPDRSEKLFF	TGTGCCAGCAGGTTAAACCCGGACAGAAGTGAAAAACTGTTTTTT	TRBJ1-4	once	.	TRBV7-2
CASSSLTGRSGNTIYF	TGTGCCAGCTCATCCCTGACAGGAAGATCTGGAAACACCATATATTTT	TRBJ1-3	.	.	TRBV18
CASSAGGQGGNTIYF	TGTGCCAGCAGCGCTGGAGGACAGGGAGGAAACACCATATATTTT	TRBJ1-3	few	TRBD1	TRBV7-6
CASSQGQTQETQYF	TGTGCCAGCAGCCAAGGACAGACTCAAGAGACCCAGTACTTC	TRBJ2-5	.	.	TRBV3-1/TRBV3-2
CASSGGLGVPWETQYF	TGTGCCAGTAGTGGGGGCTTAGGGGTTCCTTGGGAGACCCAGTACTTC	TRBJ2-5	.	.	TRBV19
CASSQYLAGGGTDTQYF	TGTGCCAGCAGCCAATATTTAGCGGGAGGAGGCACAGATACGCAGTATTTT	TRBJ2-3	.	TRBD2	TRBV3-1/TRBV3-2
CASSQEDRGNSPLHF	TGTGCCAGCAGCCAAGAGGACAGGGGGAATTCACCCCTCCACTTT	TRBJ1-6	.	TRBD1	TRBV4-2
CASSMSREEKLFF	TGTGCCAGTAGTATGTCGAGGGAGGAAAAACTGTTTTTT	TRBJ1-4	.	.	TRBV19
CASSFGGDPNQPQHF	TGTGCCAGCAGCTTCGGGGGGGATCCAAATCAGCCCCAGCATTTT	TRBJ1-5	.	.	TRBV5-4
CASSRTANYGYTF	TGCGCCAGCAGCCGGACAGCCAACTATGGCTACACCTTC	TRBJ1-2	.	.	TRBV5-1
CASSVTNQETQYF	TGTGCCAGCAGCGTAACAAATCAGGAGACCCAGTACTTC	TRBJ2-5	.	.	TRBV12-3/TRBV12-4
CASSPRTQGQTTDTQYF	TGTGCCAGCTCACCACGGACACAGGGACAGACCACAGATACGCAGTATTTT	TRBJ2-3	once	TRBD1	TRBV18
CASSGGTGTSTDTQYF	TGCGCCAGCAGCGGGGGGACTGGAACTAGCACAGATACGCAGTATTTT	TRBJ2-3	.	.	TRBV5-1
CASSFRGYNEQFF	TGCGCCAGCAGCTTTCGGGGCTACAATGAGCAGTTCTTC	TRBJ2-1	.	.	TRBV5-1
CASSRRTGGNQPQHF	TGTGCCAGCAGTAGACGGACAGGGGGCAATCAGCCCCAGCATTTT	TRBJ1-5	.	TRBD1	TRBV6-5
CASSPRAYNSPLHF	TGTGCCAGCAGCCCCAGGGCGTATAATTCACCCCTCCACTTT	TRBJ1-6	once	.	TRBV7-9
CASSSIGDRGSEAFF	TGCGCCAGCAGCTCCATAGGGGACAGGGGCTCTGAAGCTTTCTTT	TRBJ1-1	.	TRBD1	TRBV5-1
CASSGQGPIGSYNSPLHF	TGCGCCAGCAGCGGACAGGGCCCAATTGGCTCCTATAATTCACCCCTCCACTTT	TRBJ1-6	.	TRBD1	TRBV5-1
CASRQDSQGYTF	TGTGCCAGCAGACAGGACAGCCAAGGCTACACCTTC	TRBJ1-2	.	.	TRBV12-3/TRBV12-4
CASRSQGLSLNTGELFF	TGTGCCAGTCGGTCACAAGGACTGTCATTGAACACCGGGGAGCTGTTTTTT	TRBJ2-2	.	.	TRBV19
CASSLDDLKLFF	TGTGCCAGCAGCTTAGACGACTTAAAGCTGTTTTTT	TRBJ2-2	.	.	TRBV7-3
CASSPVGGNQPQHF	TGTGCCAGCAGCCCCGTGGGAGGCAATCAGCCCCAGCATTTT	TRBJ1-5	.	.	TRBV3-1/TRBV3-2
CASSTGTSPGELFF	TGTGCCAGCAGCACGGGGACTAGCCCCGGGGAGCTGTTTTTT	TRBJ2-2	once	TRBD2	TRBV5-4
CASSAQPPGGYDKNIQYF	TGTGCCAGTAGTGCCCAGCCCCCCGGAGGCTATGACAAAAACATTCAGTACTTC	TRBJ2-4	.	.	TRBV19
CAISETGGSLEQYF	TGTGCCATCAGTGAGACAGGGGGCTCCCTCGAGCAGTACTTC	TRBJ2-7	.	TRBD1	TRBV10-3
CASSPLDGVGEQFF	TGTGCCAGCAGCCCCCTTGACGGGGTGGGAGAGCAGTTCTTC	TRBJ2-1	.	.	TRBV7-3
CASSVLGTGNNYGYTF	TGTGCCAGCAGCGTCCTAGGGACAGGGAATAACTATGGCTACACCTTC	TRBJ1-2	.	TRBD1	TRBV9
CASSQSGGRTEAFF	TGTGCCAGCAGCCAAAGCGGCGGTCGCACTGAAGCTTTCTTT	TRBJ1-1	.	.	TRBV7-9
CASSYVGPGSNQPQHF	TGTGCCAGCAGTTACGTTGGCCCGGGAAGCAATCAGCCCCAGCATTTT	TRBJ1-5	once	.	TRBV6-6
CASSLDTGLRQPQHF	TGTGCCAGCAGCTTGGATACAGGGTTAAGGCAGCCCCAGCATTTT	TRBJ1-5	few	.	TRBV11-2
CASRMDGNSNQPQHF	TGTGCCAGCAGGATGGACGGGAATAGCAATCAGCCCCAGCATTTT	TRBJ1-5	.	.	TRBV2
CASSLAGDRGYEQYF	TGTGCCAGCAGCTTAGCTGGGGACAGGGGCTACGAGCAGTACTTC	TRBJ2-7	.	TRBD1	TRBV7-2
CASSPLGLAGANEQFF	TGTGCCAGCTCACCTCTTGGACTAGCGGGCGCCAATGAGCAGTTCTTC	TRBJ2-1	.	TRBD2	TRBV18
CASSLGRQGDNQPQHF	TGTGCCAGCAGCTTAGGAAGACAGGGTGATAATCAGCCCCAGCATTTT	TRBJ1-5	once	TRBD1	TRBV7-8
CAISESRLAFHEQYF	TGTGCCATCAGTGAGTCTCGGTTAGCTTTCCACGAGCAGTACTTC	TRBJ2-7	.	.	TRBV10-3
CASSQGQGNEKLFF	TGTGCCAGCAGCCAAGGACAGGGAAATGAAAAACTGTTTTTT	TRBJ1-4	.	TRBD1	TRBV3-1/TRBV3-2
CAISEEGVPASPLHF	TGTGCCATCAGTGAGGAGGGTGTCCCTGCCTCACCCCTCCACTTT	TRBJ1-6	.	.	TRBV10-3
CASSQEGGGSGNTIYF	TGTGCCAGCAGCCAAGAGGGAGGGGGCTCTGGAAACACCATATATTTT	TRBJ1-3	many	.	TRBV3-1/TRBV3-2